This T cell receptor (beta chain) is from a study of persistence of HIV-infected CD4 T cells. An overlapping HIV-1 Gag peptide pool stimulated these cells at 0.95 to 1 ug/peptide/mL. Sorting of responding CD4+ T cells relied on upregulated CD40 ligand together with CD69. These HIV-1-infected adults initiated suppressive ART in chronic infection. Donors had CD4+ T cell counts above 400 cells/uL and were CMV-seropositive. CD8+ T cells were removed from PBMCs prior to stimulation. About this clone itself: Its target is not known.

This was the immunoSEQ version 4 assay in survey mode. Profiled with immunoSEQ multiplex PCR; TCRdb holds only in-frame clones, not every one. The profile covers roughly 25,000 clones, with approximately 74% appearing a single time and around 2% taken by the ten largest. Study observations and caveats: Compared with CD3/CD28-stimulated cells, CMV- and Gag-responding cells showed lower TCRbeta richness.

Here the sequenced sample was CD4+ T cells sorted from PBMCs after 18-hour stimulation, taken from a patient who received antiretroviral therapy. The TCR sequence derives from an adult man with HIV who was CMV-seropositive.

The CDR3 sequence: CASSNPHTTIGELFF. The CDR3 bases are TGTGCCAGCAGCAACCCCCACACCACGATCGGGGAGCTGTTTTTT. This chain joins TRBV7-6 and TRBJ2-2; D remains unclear. In germline, CDR1 is SGHVS, CDR2 FNYEAQ. The V end was cut by 5 bases, the J end by 7 bases, with 17 bases between. The CDR3 sequence is 15 residues long.